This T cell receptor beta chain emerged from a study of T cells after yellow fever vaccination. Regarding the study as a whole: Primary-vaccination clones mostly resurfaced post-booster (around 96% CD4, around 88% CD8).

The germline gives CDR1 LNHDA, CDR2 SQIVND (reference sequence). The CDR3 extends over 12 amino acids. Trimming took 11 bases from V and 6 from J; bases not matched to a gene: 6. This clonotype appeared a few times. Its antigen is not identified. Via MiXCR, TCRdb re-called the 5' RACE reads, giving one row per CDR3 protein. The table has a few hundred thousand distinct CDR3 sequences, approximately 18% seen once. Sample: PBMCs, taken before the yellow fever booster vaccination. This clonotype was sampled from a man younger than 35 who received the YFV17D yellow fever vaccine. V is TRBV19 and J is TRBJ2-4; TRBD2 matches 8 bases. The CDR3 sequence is CACSSGGNIQYF. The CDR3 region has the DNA TGTGCCTGTTCCAGCGGGGGAAACATTCAGTACTTC.